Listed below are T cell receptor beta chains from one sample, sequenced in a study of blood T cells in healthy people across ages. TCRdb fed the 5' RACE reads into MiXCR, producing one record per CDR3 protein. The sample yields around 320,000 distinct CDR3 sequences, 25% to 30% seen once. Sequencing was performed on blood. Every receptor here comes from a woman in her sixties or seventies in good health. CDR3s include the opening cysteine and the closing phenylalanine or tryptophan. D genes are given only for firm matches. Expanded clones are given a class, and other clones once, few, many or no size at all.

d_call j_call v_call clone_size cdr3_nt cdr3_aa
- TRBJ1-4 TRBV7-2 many TGTGCCAGCAGCCCGGCGACGGCTCGAAATGAAAAACTGTTTTTT CASSPATARNEKLFF
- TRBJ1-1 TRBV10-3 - TGTGCCATCAGTGAGTGGGGAAAATTCGACACTGAAGCTTTCTTT CAISEWGKFDTEAFF
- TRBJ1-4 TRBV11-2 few TGTGCCAGCAGCCCCCGTTCGGTTGGGTTTCCTGAAAAACTGTTTTTT CASSPRSVGFPEKLFF
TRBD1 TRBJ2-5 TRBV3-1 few TGTGCCAGCAGCCAGGGGACAGGGCACCAAGAGACCCAGTACTTC CASSQGTGHQETQYF
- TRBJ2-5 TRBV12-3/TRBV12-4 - TGTGCCAGCAGTTTCGGGATCGCGTCGGATTCGAGCTCTGGGACCCAGTACTTC CASSFGIASDSSSGTQYF
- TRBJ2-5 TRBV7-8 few TGTGCCAGCAGTTCTAATACAGGGTTCGGGGAGACCCAGTACTTC CASSSNTGFGETQYF
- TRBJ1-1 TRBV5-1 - TGCGCCAGCCGGGCAGCTACTATGAACACTGAAGCTTTCTTT CASRAATMNTEAFF
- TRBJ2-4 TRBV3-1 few TGTGCCAGCAGCCTTGTAGGAGCTTCTAACAAAAACATTCAGTACTTC CASSLVGASNKNIQYF
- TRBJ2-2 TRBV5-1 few TGCGCCAGCAGCCCTCCTTCGAGGGACTTCACCGGGGAGCTGTTTTTT CASSPPSRDFTGELFF
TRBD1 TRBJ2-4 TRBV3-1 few TGTGCCAGCAGCCAGCGGGACAGGGCCAACATTCAGTACTTC CASSQRDRANIQYF
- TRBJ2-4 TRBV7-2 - TGTGCCAGCAGCTTAGTAGGAGTAGACCAGTACTTC CASSLVGVDQYF
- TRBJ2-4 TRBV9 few TGTGCCAGCAGCGCGCGACCGGGACCACCTAACATTCGGTACTTC CASSARPGPPNIRYF
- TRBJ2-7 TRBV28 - TGTGTCAGCAGTCCATCATCGACAGTCTCCTACGAGCAGTACTTC CVSSPSSTVSYEQYF
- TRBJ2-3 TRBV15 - TGTGCCACCAGCGGATCCAGGGCCTTTAGCACAGATACGCAGTATTTT CATSGSRAFSTDTQYF
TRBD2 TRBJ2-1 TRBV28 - TGTGCCAGCAGTACAGCTACCGGGACTAGTGCCCCAAATGAGCAGTTCTTC CASSTATGTSAPNEQFF
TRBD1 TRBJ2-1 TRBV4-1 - TGCGCCAGCAGCCAAGAGGTGACAGGGCTTTTTGAGCAGTTCTTC CASSQEVTGLFEQFF